The clone carrying this T cell receptor beta chain was seen just once. The antigen is unknown. This entry comes from a study of OX40 agonist ivuxolimab in advanced cancers. Study results and limitations: Circulating CD4+ and CD8+ T cells showed clonal expansion by week 6 at 0.1 to 3.0 mg/kg. CD8+ T cells averaged more expanded clones than CD4+.

The method was immunoSEQ multiplex PCR; TCRdb's version includes in-frame clones alone and lacks a portion of them. Among 55,000 to 75,000 clones listed, roughly 87% were seen once. The CDR3 spans 17 residues. The germline V gene has CDR1 MDHEN and CDR2 SYDVKM. V was pared by 2 bases and J by 0 bases, with 14 bases between. The clonotype was recovered from an adult with an advanced solid tumor such as melanoma, head and neck, liver or kidney cancer. The starting material was CD4+ or CD8+ T cells sorted from blood, obtained in a trial of the OX40 agonist ivuxolimab. The chain joins TRBV28 to TRBJ1-3, with D uncertain. CDR3 protein: CASSLIVRPDSGNTIYF. The CDR3 bases are TGTGCCAGCAGTTTAATCGTCCGTCCGGACTCTGGAAACACCATATATTTT. Full variable domain (outside the CDR3, taken from reference TRBV28 and TRBJ1-3): DVKVTQSSRYLVKRTGEKVFLECVQDMDHENMFWYRQDPGLGLRLIYFSYDVKMKEKGDIPEGYSVSREKKERFSLILESASTNQTSMYLCASSLIVRPDSGNTIYFGEGSWLTVV.